The source of this T cell receptor (beta chain) is a study of shared clonotypes between healthy human individuals. The CDR3 covers 15 residues. Trimming took 7 bases from V and 4 from J, leaving 14 bases between them. Germline V gene data show CDR1 as MGHRA and CDR2 as YSYEKL. Broader study findings: Owing to a small donor count, the genetic and exposure-history diversity represented was limited.

It was at deep level that the assay was run. In the sorted-subset replicate PCRs, roughly 210 ng DNA, 25,000 to 35,000 T cell genomes, was used. Libraries were prepared by immunoSEQ multiplex PCR; TCRdb keeps only in-frame clonotypes and omits some of them. The sample holds about 1 million clones; 70% to 80% are singletons and the top ten take around 1.5%. Turning to this clone: Antigen unknown.

Naive CD45RA+ and memory CD45RA-negative subsets were split from CD4+ cells. The TCR sequence derives from a man aged 18-30 years in good health. The chain is built from TRBV4-1 and TRBJ1-6, with D possibly TRBD1 on 6 matching bases. Sequenced input: memory CD4+ T cells sorted from blood. Stated subset: CD45RA-negative fraction. CDR3 in amino acids: CASTQDSQYNSPLHF. CDR3 sequence (DNA): TGCGCCAGCACCCAGGACAGTCAATATAATTCACCCCTCCACTTT.